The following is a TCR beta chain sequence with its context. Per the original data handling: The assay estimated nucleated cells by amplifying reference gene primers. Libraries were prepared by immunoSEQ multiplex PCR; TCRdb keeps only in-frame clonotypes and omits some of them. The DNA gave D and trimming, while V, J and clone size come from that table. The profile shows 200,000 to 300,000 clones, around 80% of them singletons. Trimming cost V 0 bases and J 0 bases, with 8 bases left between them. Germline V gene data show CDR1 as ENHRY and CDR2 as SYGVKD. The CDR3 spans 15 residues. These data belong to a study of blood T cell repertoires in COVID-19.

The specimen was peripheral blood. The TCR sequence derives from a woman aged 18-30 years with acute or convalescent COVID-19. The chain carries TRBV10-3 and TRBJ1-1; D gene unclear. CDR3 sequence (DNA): TGTGCCATCAGTGAGTCCCAGGATCTGAACACTGAAGCTTTCTTT. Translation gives CAISESQDLNTEAFF.